The table lists the clone carrying this T cell receptor (beta chain) with many counts. The antigen is undetermined. V lost 7 bases and J lost 2, with 8 bases in between. CDR1 and CDR2 from the germline V gene are WNHNN and SYGVQD (reference sequence). The CDR3 is made up of 13 amino acids. The sample originates from a study of T cells in Graves' hyperthyroidism and ophthalmopathy. TCR beta CDR3 region amplification was performed from RNA transcripts. A first-round RT-PCR of the TCR CDR3 used the HTBI primer set. TCRdb independently ran MiXCR on the multiplex PCR reads; one entry per CDR3 protein. Of approximately 400,000 distinct CDR3 sequences detected, approximately 15% appear once; the ten largest clones hold around 21%. Fresh 10 ml peripheral blood yielded PBMCs. Findings and caveats of the study: Model-based prediction identified ophthalmopathy a median roughly six months prior to its onset. Most expanded thyroid clonotypes above 0.001 also appeared in blood.

This receptor was taken from a man between 25 and 39 years old with Graves' hyperthyroidism that later progressed to Graves' ophthalmopathy. The rearrangement uses TRBV10-1 and TRBJ2-2; D is possibly TRBD1 (5 bases). Sequences were obtained from blood. The chain's CDR3 is CASNGQNTGELFF. The CDR3 DNA reads as TGCGCCAGCAACGGACAAAACACCGGGGAGCTGTTTTTT.